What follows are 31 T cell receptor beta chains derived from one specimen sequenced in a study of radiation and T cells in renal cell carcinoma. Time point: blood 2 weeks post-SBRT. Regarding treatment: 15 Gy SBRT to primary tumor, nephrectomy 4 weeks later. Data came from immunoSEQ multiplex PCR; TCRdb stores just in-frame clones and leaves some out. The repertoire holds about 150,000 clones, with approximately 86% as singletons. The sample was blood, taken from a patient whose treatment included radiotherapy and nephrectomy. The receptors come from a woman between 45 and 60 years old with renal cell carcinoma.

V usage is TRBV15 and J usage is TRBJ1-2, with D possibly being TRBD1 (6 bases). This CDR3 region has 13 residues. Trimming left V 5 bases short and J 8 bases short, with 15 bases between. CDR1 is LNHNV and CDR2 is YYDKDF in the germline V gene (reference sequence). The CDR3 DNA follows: TGTGCCACCAGCCTCAGTGGGGGGGGCGGCTACACCTTC. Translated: CATSLSGGGGYTF.

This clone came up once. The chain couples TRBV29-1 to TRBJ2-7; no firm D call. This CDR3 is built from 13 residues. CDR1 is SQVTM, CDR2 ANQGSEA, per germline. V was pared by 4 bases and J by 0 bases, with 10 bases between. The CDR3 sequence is CSVGLTASYEQYF. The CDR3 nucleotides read TGCAGCGTTGGCCTTACAGCCTCCTACGAGCAGTACTTC.

DNA for the CDR3: TGTGCCATCAGTGAGGGTCTCCCGAACACCGGGGAGCTGTTTTTT. Encoded protein: CAISEGLPNTGELFF. The rearrangement uses TRBV10-3 and TRBJ2-2; no clear D gene. Germline loops: CDR1 ENHRY, CDR2 SYGVKD. The ends were cut back, 2 bases at V and 0 bases at J, with 7 bases in the middle. CDR3 length: 15 residues.

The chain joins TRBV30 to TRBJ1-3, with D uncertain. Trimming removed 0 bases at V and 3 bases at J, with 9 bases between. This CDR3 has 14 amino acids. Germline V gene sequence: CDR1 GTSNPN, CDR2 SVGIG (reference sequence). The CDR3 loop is CAWSVGKIGNTIYF. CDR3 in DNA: TGTGCCTGGAGTGTCGGAAAAATTGGAAACACCATATATTTT.

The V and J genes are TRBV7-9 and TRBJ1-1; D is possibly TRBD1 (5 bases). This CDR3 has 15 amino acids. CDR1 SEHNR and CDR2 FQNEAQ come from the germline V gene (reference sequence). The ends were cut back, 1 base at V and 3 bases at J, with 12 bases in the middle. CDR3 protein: CASSLVVPGHTEAFF. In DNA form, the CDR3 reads TGTGCCAGCAGCTTAGTGGTCCCAGGGCACACTGAAGCTTTCTTT.

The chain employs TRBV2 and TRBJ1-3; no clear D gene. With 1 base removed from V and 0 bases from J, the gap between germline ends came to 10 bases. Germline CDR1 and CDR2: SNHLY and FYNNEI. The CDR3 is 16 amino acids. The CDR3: CASSEGIVNSGNTIYF. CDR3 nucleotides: TGTGCCAGCAGTGAAGGTATAGTGAACTCTGGAAACACCATATATTTT.

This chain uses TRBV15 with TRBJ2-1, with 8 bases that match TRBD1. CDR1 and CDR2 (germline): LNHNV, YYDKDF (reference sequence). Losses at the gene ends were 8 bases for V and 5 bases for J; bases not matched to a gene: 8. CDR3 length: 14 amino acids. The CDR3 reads CATQAGGDHNEQFF. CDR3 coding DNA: TGTGCCACCCAGGCAGGGGGCGACCACAATGAGCAGTTCTTC.

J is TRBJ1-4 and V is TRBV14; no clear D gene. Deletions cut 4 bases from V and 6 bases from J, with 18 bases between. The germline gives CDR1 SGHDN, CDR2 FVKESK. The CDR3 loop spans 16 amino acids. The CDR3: CASSPYGFRSDEKLFF. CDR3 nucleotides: TGTGCCAGCAGCCCTTACGGGTTCCGTTCGGATGAAAAACTGTTTTTT.

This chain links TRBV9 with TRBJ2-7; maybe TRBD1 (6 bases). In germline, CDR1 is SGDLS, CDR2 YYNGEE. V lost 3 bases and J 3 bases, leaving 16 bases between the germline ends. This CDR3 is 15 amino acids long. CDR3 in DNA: TGTGCCAGCAGCGCCTCAGGACAGATCCTCTACGAGCAGTACTTC. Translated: CASSASGQILYEQYF.

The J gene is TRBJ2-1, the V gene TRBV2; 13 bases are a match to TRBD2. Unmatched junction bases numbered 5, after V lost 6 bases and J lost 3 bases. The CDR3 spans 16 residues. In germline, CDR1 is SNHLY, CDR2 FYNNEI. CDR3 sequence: CASRRLAGGFYNEQFF. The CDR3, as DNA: TGTGCCAGCAGAAGACTAGCGGGGGGTTTCTACAATGAGCAGTTCTTC. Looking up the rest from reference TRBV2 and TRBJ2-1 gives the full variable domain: EPEVTQTPSHQVTQMGQEVILRCVPISNHLYFYWYRQILGQKVEFLVSFYNNEISEKSEIFDDQFSVERPDGSNFTLKIRSTKLEDSAMYFCASRRLAGGFYNEQFFGPGTRLTVL.

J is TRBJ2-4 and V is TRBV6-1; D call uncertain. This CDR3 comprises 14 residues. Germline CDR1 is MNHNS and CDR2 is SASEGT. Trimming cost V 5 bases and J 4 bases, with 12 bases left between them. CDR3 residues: CASSPQAPKNIQYF. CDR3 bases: TGTGCCAGCAGTCCGCAGGCCCCAAAAAACATTCAGTACTTC.

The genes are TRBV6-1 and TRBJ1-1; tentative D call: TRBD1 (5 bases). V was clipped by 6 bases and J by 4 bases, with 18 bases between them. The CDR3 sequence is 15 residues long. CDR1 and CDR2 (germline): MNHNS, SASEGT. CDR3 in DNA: TGTGCCAGCAGCCTCCACGTGGGGGGAGGCACTGAAGCTTTCTTT. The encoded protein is CASSLHVGGGTEAFF.

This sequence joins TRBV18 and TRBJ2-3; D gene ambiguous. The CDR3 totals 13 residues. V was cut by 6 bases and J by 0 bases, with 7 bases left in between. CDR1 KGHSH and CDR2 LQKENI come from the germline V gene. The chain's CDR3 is CASSQASTDTQYF. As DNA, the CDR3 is TGTGCCAGCTCGCAGGCTAGCACAGATACGCAGTATTTT. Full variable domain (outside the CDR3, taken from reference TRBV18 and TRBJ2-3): NAGVMQNPRHLVRRRGQEARLRCSPMKGHSHVYWYRQLPEEGLKFMVYLQKENIIDESGMPKERFSAEFPKEGPSILRIQQVVRGDSAAYFCASSQASTDTQYFGPGTRLTVL.

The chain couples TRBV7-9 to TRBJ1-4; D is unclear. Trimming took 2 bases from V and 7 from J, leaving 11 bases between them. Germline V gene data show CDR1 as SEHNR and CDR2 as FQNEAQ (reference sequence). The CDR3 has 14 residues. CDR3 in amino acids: CASSLKKNGEKLFF. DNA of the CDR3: TGTGCCAGCAGCTTAAAAAAGAACGGTGAAAAACTGTTTTTT.

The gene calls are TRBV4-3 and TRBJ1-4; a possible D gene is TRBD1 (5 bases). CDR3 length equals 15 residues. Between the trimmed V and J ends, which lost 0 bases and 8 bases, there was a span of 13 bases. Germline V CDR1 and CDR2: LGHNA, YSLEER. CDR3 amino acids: CASSQERGRGEKLFF. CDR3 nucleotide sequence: TGCGCCAGCAGCCAAGAGCGGGGAAGGGGAGAAAAACTGTTTTTT.

CDR3 in DNA: TGTGCCAGCAGCCATGCCCCTGTGGCGAACACTGAAGCTTTCTTT. It encodes CASSHAPVANTEAFF. The chain combines TRBV7-2 with TRBJ1-1; D is uncertain. The CDR3 length is 15 residues. The V and J ends lost 5 bases and 1 base respectively, with 14 bases between them. Germline CDR1 and CDR2: SGHTA and FQGNSA.

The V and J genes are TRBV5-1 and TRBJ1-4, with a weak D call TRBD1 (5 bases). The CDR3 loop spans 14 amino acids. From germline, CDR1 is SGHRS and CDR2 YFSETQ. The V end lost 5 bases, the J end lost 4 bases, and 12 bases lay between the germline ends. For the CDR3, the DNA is TGCGCCAGCAGAACGGGACCGAGTAATGAAAAACTGTTTTTT. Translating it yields CASRTGPSNEKLFF.

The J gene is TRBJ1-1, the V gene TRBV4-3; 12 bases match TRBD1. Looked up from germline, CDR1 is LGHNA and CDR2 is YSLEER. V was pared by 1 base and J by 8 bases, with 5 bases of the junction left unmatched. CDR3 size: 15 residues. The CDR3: CASSQAGTGGGEAFF. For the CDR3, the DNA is TGCGCCAGCAGCCAAGCCGGGACAGGGGGCGGCGAAGCTTTCTTT.

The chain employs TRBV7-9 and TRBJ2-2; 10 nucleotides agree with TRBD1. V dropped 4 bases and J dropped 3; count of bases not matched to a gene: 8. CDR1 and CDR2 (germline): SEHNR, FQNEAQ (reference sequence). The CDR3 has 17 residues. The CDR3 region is CASSYYGDRGYTGELFF. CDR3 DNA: TGTGCCAGCAGCTACTATGGGGACAGGGGATACACCGGGGAGCTGTTTTTT.

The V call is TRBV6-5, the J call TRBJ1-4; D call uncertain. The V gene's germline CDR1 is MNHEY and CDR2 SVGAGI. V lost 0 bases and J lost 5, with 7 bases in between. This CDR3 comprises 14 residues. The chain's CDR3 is CASSYSNSNEKLFF. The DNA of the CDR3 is TGTGCCAGCAGTTACTCGAACAGCAATGAAAAACTGTTTTTT.

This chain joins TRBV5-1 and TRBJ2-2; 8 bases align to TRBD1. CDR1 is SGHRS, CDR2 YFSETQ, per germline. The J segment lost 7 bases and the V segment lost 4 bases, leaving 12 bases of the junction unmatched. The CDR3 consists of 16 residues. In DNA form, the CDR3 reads TGCGCCAGCAGCGAGCAGGGGGCTGGATATGGCGGGGAGCTGTTTTTT. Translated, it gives CASSEQGAGYGGELFF.

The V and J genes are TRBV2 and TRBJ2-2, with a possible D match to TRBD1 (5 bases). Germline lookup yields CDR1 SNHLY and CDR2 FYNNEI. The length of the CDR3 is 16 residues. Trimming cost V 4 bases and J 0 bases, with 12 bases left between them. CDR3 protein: CASSVEQATNTGELFF. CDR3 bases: TGTGCCAGCAGTGTGGAACAGGCCACGAACACCGGGGAGCTGTTTTTT.

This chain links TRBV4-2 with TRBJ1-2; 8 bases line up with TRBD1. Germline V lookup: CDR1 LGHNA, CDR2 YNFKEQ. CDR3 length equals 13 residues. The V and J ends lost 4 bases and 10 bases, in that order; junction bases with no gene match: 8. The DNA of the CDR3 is TGTGCCAGCAGCCGATCGGACAGGGATATCTACACCTTC. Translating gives CASSRSDRDIYTF.

CDR3 amino acids: CASRDGTVGVNTEAFF. The DNA for the CDR3 is TGTGCCAGCAGGGACGGGACAGTGGGGGTAAACACTGAAGCTTTCTTT. The chain uses TRBV7-2 and TRBJ1-1; 7 bases are shared with TRBD1. The CDR3 contains 16 residues. Germline CDR1 is SGHTA and CDR2 is FQGNSA. Trimming removed 6 bases from V and 2 bases from J; junction bases left unmatched: 12.

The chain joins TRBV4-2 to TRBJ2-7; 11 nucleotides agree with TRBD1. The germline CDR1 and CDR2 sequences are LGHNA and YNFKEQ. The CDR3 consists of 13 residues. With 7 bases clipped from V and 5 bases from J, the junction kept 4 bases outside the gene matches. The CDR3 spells CASKDRGHHEQYF. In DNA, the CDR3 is TGTGCCAGCAAGGACAGGGGGCACCACGAGCAGTACTTC.

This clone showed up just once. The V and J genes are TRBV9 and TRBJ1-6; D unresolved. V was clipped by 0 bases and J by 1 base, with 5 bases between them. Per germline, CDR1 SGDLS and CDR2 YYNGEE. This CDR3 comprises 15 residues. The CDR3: CASSVEGSYNSPLHF. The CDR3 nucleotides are TGTGCCAGCAGCGTAGAGGGTTCCTATAATTCACCCCTCCACTTT.

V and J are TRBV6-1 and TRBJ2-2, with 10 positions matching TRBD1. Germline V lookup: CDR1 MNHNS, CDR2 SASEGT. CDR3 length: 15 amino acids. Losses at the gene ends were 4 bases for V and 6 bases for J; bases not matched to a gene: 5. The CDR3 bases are TGTGCCAGCAGTGGACAGGGGGCGAAAGCCGGGGAGCTGTTTTTT. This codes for CASSGQGAKAGELFF.

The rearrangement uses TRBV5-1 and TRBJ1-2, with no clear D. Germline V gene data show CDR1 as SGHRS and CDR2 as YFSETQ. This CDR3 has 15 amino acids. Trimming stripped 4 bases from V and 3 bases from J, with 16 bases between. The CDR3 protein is CASSVDTYTDYGYTF. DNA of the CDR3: TGCGCCAGCAGCGTAGACACCTACACGGACTATGGCTACACCTTC.

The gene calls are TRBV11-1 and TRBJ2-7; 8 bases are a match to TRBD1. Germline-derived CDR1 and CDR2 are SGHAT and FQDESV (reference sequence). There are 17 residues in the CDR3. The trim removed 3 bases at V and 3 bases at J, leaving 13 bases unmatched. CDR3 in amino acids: CASSFQDRVPTNYEQYF. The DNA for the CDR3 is TGTGCCAGCAGCTTCCAGGACAGGGTCCCCACCAACTACGAGCAGTACTTC.

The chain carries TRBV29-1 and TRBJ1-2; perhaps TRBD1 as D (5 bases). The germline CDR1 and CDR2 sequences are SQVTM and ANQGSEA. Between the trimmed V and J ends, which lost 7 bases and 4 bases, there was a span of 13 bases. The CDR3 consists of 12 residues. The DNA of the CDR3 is TGCAGCGGAGGACAAAGTTCCTATGGCTACACCTTC. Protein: CSGGQSSYGYTF.

This CDR3 reads CASSFGGNYNEQFF. CDR3 nucleotide sequence: TGCGCCAGCAGCTTCGGGGGGAACTACAATGAGCAGTTCTTC. The chain has TRBV5-1 and TRBJ2-1; TRBD2 matches 7 bases. Per germline, CDR1 SGHRS and CDR2 YFSETQ. Trimming removed 2 bases from V and 3 bases from J; junction bases left unmatched: 2. There are 14 residues in the CDR3.